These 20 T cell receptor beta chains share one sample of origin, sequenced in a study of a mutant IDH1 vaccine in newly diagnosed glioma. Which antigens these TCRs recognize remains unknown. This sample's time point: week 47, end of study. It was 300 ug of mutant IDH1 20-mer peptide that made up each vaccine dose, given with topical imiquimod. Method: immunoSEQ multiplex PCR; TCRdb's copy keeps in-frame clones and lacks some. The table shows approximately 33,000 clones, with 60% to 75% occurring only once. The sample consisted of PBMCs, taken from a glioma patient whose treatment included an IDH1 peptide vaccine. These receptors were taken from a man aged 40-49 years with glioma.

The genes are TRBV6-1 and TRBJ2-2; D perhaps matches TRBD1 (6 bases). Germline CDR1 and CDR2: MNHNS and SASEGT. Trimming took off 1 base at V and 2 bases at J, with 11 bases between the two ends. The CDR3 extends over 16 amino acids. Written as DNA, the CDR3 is TGTGCCAGCAGTGAAGGGACAGCGCTAAACACCGGGGAGCTGTTTTTT. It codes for CASSEGTALNTGELFF.

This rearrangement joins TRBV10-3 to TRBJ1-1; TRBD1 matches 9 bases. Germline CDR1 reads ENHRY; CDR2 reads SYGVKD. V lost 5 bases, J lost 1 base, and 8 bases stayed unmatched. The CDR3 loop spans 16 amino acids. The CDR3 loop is CAISRTGGRGNTEAFF. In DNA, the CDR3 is TGTGCCATCAGTAGAACAGGGGGCAGAGGGAACACTGAAGCTTTCTTT.

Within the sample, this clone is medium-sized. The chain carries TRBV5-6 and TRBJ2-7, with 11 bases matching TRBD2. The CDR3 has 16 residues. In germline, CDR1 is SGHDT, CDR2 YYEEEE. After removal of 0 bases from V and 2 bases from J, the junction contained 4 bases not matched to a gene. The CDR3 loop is CASSLALGLAAYEQYV. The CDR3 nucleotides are TGTGCCAGCAGCTTGGCCTTGGGACTAGCGGCCTACGAGCAGTACGTC.

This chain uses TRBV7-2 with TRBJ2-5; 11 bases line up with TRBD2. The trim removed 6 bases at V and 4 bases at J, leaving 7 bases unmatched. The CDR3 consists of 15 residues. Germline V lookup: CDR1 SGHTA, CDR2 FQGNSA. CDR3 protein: CASSFSGRARETQYF. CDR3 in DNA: TGTGCCAGCAGTTTTAGCGGGAGGGCCAGAGAGACCCAGTACTTC.

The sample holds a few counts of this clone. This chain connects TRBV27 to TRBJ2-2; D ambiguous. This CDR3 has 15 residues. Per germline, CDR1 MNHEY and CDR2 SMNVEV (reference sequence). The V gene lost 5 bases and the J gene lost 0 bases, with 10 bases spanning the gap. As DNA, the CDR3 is TGTGCCAGCAGTGAAGAATTCGCGAACACCGGGGAGCTGTTTTTT. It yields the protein CASSEEFANTGELFF.

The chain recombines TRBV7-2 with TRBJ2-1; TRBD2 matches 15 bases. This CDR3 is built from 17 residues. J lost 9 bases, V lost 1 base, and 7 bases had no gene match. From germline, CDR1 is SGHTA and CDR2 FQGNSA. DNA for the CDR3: TGTGCCAGCAGCTTAGAAGGACTAGCGGGAGGGCCAAGTGAGCAGTTCTTC. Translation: CASSLEGLAGGPSEQFF.

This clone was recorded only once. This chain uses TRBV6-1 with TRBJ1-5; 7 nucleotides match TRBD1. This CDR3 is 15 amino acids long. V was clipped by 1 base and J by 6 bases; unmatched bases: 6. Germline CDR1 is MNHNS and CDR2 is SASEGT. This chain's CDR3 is CASSEDRGRAQPQHF. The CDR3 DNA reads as TGTGCCAGCAGTGAAGACAGGGGTAGGGCTCAGCCCCAGCATTTT.

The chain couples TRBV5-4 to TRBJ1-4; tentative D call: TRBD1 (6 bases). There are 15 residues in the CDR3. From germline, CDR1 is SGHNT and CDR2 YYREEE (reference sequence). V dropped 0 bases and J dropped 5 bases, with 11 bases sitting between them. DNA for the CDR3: TGTGCCAGCAGCTTGGATCAGGGGTTGAATGAAAAACTGTTTTTT. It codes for CASSLDQGLNEKLFF.

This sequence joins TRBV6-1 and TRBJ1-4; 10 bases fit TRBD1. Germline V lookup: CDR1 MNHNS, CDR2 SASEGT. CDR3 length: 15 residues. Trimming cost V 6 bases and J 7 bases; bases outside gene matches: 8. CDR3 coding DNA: TGTGCCAGCAGGATTGGACAGGGGGGAGGTGAAAAACTGTTTTTT. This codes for CASRIGQGGGEKLFF.

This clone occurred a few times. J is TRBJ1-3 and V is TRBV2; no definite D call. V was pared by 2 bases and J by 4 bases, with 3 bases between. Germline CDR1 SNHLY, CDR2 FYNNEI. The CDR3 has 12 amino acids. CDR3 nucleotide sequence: TGTGCCAGCAGTGAATTAGGAAACACCATATATTTT. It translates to CASSELGNTIYF.

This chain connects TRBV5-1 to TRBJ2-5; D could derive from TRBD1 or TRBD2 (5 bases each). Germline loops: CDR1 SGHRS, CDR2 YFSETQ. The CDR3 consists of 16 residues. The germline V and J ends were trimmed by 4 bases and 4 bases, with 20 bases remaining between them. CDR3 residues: CASSTEGPRFGETQYF. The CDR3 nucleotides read TGCGCCAGCAGCACCGAGGGACCGAGATTCGGAGAGACCCAGTACTTC.

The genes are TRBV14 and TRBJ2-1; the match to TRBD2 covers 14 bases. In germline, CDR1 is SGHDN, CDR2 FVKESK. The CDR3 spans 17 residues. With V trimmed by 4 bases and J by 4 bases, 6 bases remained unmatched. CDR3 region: CASSLGLAGGRYNEQFF. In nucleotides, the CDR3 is TGTGCCAGCAGCCTTGGACTAGCGGGGGGCCGTTACAATGAGCAGTTCTTC.

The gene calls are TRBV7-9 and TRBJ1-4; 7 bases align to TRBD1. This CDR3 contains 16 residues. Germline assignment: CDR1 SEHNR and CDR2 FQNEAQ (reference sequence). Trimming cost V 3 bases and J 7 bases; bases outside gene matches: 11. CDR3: CASSFSQGGSREKLFF. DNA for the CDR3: TGTGCCAGCAGCTTTTCGCAGGGGGGATCGCGTGAAAAACTGTTTTTT.

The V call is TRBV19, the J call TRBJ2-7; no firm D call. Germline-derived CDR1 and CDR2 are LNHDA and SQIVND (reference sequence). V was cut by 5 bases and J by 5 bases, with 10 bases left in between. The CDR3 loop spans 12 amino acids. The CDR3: CASSSGTHEQYF. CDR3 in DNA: TGTGCCAGTAGTTCGGGCACCCACGAGCAGTACTTC.

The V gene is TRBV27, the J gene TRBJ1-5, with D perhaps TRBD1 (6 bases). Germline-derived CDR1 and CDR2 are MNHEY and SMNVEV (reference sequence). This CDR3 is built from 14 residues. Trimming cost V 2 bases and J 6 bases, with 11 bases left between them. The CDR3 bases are TGTGCCAGCAGTTTAGGGGGCGCGGGTCAGCCCCAGCATTTT. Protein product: CASSLGGAGQPQHF.

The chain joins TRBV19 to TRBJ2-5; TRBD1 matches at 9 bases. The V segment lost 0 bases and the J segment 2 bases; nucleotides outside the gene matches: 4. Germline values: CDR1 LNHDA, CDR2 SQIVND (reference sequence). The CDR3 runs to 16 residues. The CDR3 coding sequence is TGTGCCAGTAGTATAGACGGGACAGGGCGACAAGAGACCCAGTACTTC. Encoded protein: CASSIDGTGRQETQYF.

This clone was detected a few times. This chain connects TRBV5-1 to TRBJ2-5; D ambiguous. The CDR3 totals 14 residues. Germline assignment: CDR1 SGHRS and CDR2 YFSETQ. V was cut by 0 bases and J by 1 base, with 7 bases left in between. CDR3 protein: CASSLAGPQETQYF. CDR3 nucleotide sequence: TGCGCCAGCAGCTTGGCGGGCCCCCAAGAGACCCAGTACTTC.

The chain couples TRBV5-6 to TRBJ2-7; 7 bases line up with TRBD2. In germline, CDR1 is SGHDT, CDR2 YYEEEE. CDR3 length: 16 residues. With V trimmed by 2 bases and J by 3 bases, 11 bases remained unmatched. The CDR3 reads CASSFRLARDLYEQYV. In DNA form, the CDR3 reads TGTGCCAGCAGCTTCAGACTAGCTCGGGACCTCTACGAGCAGTACGTC.

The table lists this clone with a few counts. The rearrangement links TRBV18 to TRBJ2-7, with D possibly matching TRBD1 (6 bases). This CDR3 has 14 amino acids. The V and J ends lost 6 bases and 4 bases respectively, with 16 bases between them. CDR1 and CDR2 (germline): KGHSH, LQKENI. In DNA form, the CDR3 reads TGTGCCAGCTCTCGGACAGACGACCCATACGAGCAGTACTTC. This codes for CASSRTDDPYEQYF. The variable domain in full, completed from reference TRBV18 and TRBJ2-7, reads NAGVMQNPRHLVRRRGQEARLRCSPMKGHSHVYWYRQLPEEGLKFMVYLQKENIIDESGMPKERFSAEFPKEGPSILRIQQVVRGDSAAYFCASSRTDDPYEQYFGPGTRLTVT.

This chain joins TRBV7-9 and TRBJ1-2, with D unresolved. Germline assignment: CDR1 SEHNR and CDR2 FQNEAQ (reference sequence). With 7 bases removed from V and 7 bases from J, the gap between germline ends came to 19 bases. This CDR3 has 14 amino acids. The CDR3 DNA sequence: TGTGCCAGCACCAGCATGGGAGGGTTGGGTGGCTACACCTTC. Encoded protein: CASTSMGGLGGYTF. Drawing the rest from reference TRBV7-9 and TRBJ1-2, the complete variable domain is DTGVSQNPRHKITKRGQNVTFRCDPISEHNRLYWYRQTLGQGPEFLTYFQNEAQLEKSRLLSDRFSAERPKGSFSTLEIQRTEQGDSAMYLCASTSMGGLGGYTFGSGTRLTVV.